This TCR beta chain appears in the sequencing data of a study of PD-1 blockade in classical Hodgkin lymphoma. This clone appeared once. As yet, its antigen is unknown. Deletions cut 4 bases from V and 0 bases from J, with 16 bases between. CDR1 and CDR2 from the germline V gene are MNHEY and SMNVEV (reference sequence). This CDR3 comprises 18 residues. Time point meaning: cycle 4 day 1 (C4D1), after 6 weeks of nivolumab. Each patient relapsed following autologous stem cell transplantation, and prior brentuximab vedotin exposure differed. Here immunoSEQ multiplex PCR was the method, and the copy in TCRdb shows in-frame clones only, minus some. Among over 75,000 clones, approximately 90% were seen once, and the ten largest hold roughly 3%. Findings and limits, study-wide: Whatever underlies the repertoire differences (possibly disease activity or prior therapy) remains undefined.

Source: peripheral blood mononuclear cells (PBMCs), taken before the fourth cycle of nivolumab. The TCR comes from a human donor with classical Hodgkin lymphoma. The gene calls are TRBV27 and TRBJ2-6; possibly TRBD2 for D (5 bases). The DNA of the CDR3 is TGTGCCAGCAGTTCCCCCGGGAACCGTTTCTCTGGGGCCAACGTCCTGACTTTC. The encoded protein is CASSSPGNRFSGANVLTF.